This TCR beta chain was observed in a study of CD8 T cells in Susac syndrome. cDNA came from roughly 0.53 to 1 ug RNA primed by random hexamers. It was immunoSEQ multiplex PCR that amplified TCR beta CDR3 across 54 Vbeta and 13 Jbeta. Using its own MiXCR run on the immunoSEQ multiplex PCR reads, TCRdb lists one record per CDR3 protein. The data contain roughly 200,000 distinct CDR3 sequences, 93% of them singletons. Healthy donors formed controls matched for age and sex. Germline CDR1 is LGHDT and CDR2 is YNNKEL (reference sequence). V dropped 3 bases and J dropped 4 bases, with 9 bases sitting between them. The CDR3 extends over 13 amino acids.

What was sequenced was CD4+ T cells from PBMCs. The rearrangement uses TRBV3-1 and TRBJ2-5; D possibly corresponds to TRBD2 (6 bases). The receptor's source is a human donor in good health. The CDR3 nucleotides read TGTGCCAGCAGCCAGGCGGGGATAGAGACCCAGTACTTC. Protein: CASSQAGIETQYF.